Each of the 3 T cell receptor beta chains below was sequenced from the same sample in a study of naive and memory T cell subsets. An equimolar mix of two oligonucleotides served as the beta constant-region primer for TRBC1 and TRBC2. Using its own MiXCR run on the UMI-ligation and nested PCR reads, TCRdb lists one record per CDR3 protein. Of 130,000 to 150,000 distinct CDR3 sequences in the sample, 17% were seen once. The sequenced sample was naive CD4+ T cells from blood. Receptors originate from a human donor in good health.

The chain employs TRBV18 and TRBJ2-6; D is unclear. Germline CDR1 is KGHSH and CDR2 is LQKENI. The CDR3 is 13 residues long. V gave up 3 bases and J gave up 4 bases, with 4 bases separating them. DNA for the CDR3: TGTGCCAGCTCACCGGACGGGGCCAACGTCCTGACTTTC. Translated, it gives CASSPDGANVLTF.

The chain carries TRBV3-1 and TRBJ2-5; 11 positions agree with TRBD1. The CDR3 extends over 16 amino acids. From germline, CDR1 is LGHDT and CDR2 YNNKEL (reference sequence). The V segment lost 3 bases and the J segment 2 bases; nucleotides outside the gene matches: 5. The DNA of the CDR3 is TGTGCCAGCAGCCATAGGGACAGGGGGTTGCAAGAGACCCAGTACTTC. Amino acids: CASSHRDRGLQETQYF.

The chain uses TRBV4-2 and TRBJ2-2; tentatively, D is TRBD2 (6 bases). Germline CDR1 is LGHNA and CDR2 is YNFKEQ. V dropped 1 base and J dropped 0 bases, with 12 bases sitting between them. This CDR3 has 17 residues. Written as DNA, the CDR3 is TGTGCCAGCAGCCAAGCGGTGGGCGGGGCGAACACCGGGGAGCTGTTTTTT. Protein: CASSQAVGGANTGELFF.